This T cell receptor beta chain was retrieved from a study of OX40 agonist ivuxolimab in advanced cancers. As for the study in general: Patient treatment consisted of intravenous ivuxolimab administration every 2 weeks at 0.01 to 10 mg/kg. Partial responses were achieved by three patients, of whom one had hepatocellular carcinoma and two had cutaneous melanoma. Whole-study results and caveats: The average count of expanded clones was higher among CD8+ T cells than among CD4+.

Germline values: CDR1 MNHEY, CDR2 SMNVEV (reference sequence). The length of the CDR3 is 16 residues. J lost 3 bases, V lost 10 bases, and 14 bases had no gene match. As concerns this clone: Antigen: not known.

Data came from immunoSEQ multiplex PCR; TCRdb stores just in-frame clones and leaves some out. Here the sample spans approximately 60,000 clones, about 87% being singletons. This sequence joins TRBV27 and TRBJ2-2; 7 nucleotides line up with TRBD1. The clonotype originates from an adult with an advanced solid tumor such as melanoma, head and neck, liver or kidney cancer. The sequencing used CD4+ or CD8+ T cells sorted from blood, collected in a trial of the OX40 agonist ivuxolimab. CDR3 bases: TGTGCCACAAGACCCCTTACAGGGGAACACACCGGGGAGCTGTTTTTT. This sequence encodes CATRPLTGEHTGELFF.